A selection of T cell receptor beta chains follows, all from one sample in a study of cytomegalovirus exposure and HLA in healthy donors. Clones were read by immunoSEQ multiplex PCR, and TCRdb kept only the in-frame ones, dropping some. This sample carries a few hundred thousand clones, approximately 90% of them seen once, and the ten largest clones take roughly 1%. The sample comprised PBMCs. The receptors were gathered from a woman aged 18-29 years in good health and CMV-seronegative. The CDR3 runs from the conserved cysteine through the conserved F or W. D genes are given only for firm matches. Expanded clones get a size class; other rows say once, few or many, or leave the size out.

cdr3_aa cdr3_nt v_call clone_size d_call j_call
CAIRDSGTSSYEQYF TGTGCCATCAGGGATAGCGGGACCTCCTCCTACGAGCAGTACTTC TRBV10-3 NA TRBD2 TRBJ2-7
CASREGSNAIYGYTF TGTGCCAGCAGGGAGGGGTCTAACGCGATCTATGGCTACACCTTC TRBV6-5 NA NA TRBJ1-2
CASSESGPNTGELFF TGTGCCAGCAGTGAATCAGGGCCAAACACCGGGGAGCTGTTTTTT TRBV25-1 NA NA TRBJ2-2
CAWSVGTSPNEQFF TGTGCCTGGAGTGTAGGGACTAGCCCTAATGAGCAGTTCTTC TRBV30 NA TRBD2 TRBJ2-1
CASNRGSEQFF TGTGCCAGCAACAGGGGCAGTGAGCAGTTCTTC TRBV27 NA TRBD1 TRBJ2-1
CASSDLVAKNIQYF TGTGCCAGCAGTGACCTAGTAGCCAAAAACATTCAGTACTTC TRBV28 NA NA TRBJ2-4
CAWRSYMDTQYF TGTGCCTGGAGGAGCTATATGGATACGCAGTATTTT TRBV30 NA NA TRBJ2-3
CASSQDNGVGYGYTF TGCGCCAGCAGCCAAGATAACGGGGTTGGCTATGGCTACACCTTC TRBV4-3 once NA TRBJ1-2
CASSPGWMNTEAFF TGTGCCAGCAGCCCGGGGTGGATGAACACTGAAGCTTTCTTT TRBV5-8 NA NA TRBJ1-1
CASRTGGSLDTEAFF TGTGCCAGTAGGACAGGGGGCAGTTTGGACACTGAAGCTTTCTTT TRBV19 NA TRBD1 TRBJ1-1
CASSYSGSGNEQYF TGCGCCAGCAGCTATAGCGGGAGTGGCAACGAGCAGTACTTC TRBV5-1 NA TRBD2 TRBJ2-7
CASGHPGNQPQHF TGTGCCAGTGGACATCCCGGCAATCAGCCCCAGCATTTT TRBV6-1 NA NA TRBJ1-5
CASSVGPPDTAGAYEQYF TGTGCCAGCAGCGTAGGGCCCCCTGATACAGCGGGAGCATACGAGCAGTACTTC TRBV9 NA TRBD2 TRBJ2-7
CASSQDSGDNEKLFF TGCGCCAGCAGCCAAGATTCAGGGGACAATGAAAAACTGTTTTTT TRBV4-3 few NA TRBJ1-4
CASSYSNIVVNTEAFF TGTGCCAGCAGTTACTCGAATATAGTGGTGAACACTGAAGCTTTCTTT TRBV6-5 NA NA TRBJ1-1
CASSQGDVGRGEKLFF TGTGCCAGCAGCCAAGGTGATGTGGGGCGGGGTGAAAAACTGTTTTTT TRBV4-2 once NA TRBJ1-4
CASSLEPMTGGYSYEQYF TGCGCCAGCAGCTTGGAACCGATGACAGGGGGCTATTCCTACGAGCAGTACTTC TRBV5-1 NA TRBD1 TRBJ2-7
CASSPLAEEAYEQYF TGTGCCAGCAGCCCGCTAGCGGAGGAGGCCTACGAGCAGTACTTC TRBV4-2 NA TRBD2 TRBJ2-7
CASSQGALGPGELFF TGCGCCAGCAGCCAAGGTGCCCTGGGGCCCGGGGAGCTGTTTTTT TRBV4-1 few NA TRBJ2-2
CASRGTLANYGYTF TGCGCCAGCAGGGGGACACTAGCTAACTATGGCTACACCTTC TRBV5-1 NA NA TRBJ1-2
CASSERIQGRGYGYTF TGTGCCAGCAGTGAACGGATACAGGGCCGGGGCTATGGCTACACCTTC TRBV28 NA NA TRBJ1-2
CASSFNRGGPNVLTF TGCGCCAGCAGCTTTAACAGGGGTGGGCCCAACGTCCTGACTTTC TRBV5-1 NA TRBD1 TRBJ2-6
CASSIGGTSGTDTQYF TGTGCCAGTAGTATAGGTGGGACTAGCGGCACAGATACGCAGTATTTT TRBV19 NA TRBD2 TRBJ2-3
CASTSQGQHNSPLHF TGTGCCAGCACTAGCCAAGGACAGCATAATTCACCCCTCCACTTT TRBV28 NA NA TRBJ1-6
CASSSKAGSSYEQYF TGTGCCAGCAGCTCTAAAGCGGGTTCCTCCTACGAGCAGTACTTC TRBV7-8 NA NA TRBJ2-7
CASTGPGTGGKRDPTNYGYTF TGCGCCAGCACCGGGCCCGGGACAGGGGGAAAACGAGACCCTACTAACTATGGCTACACCTTC TRBV5-1 NA TRBD1 TRBJ1-2
CASSRTGNNSPLHF TGTGCCAGCAGCCGGACAGGGAATAATTCACCCCTCCACTTT TRBV7-3 few TRBD1 TRBJ1-6
CASKPLLGGMNTEAFF TGCGCCAGCAAGCCATTACTTGGAGGGATGAACACTGAAGCTTTCTTT TRBV4-1 NA NA TRBJ1-1
CASSSIRDRGQNEQFF TGTGCCAGCAGTTCAATCCGGGACAGGGGGCAAAATGAGCAGTTCTTC TRBV27 once TRBD1 TRBJ2-1
CASSADPAGGVVDEQFF TGTGCCAGCAGCGCCGATCCCGCGGGAGGGGTGGTCGATGAGCAGTTCTTC TRBV9 NA TRBD2 TRBJ2-1
CASSQTRTSQPSTDTQYF TGTGCCAGCAGCCAGACCCGGACTAGCCAACCTAGCACAGATACGCAGTATTTT TRBV4-2 NA TRBD2 TRBJ2-3
CASSPDSGRGGTQYF TGCGCCAGCAGCCCGGATAGCGGGAGGGGAGGAACCCAGTACTTC TRBV5-1 NA TRBD2 TRBJ2-5
CASSSPRASGSYEQYF TGTGCCAGCAGTTCCCCCCGGGCTAGCGGCTCCTACGAGCAGTACTTC TRBV11-2 NA TRBD2 TRBJ2-7
CASSVGGGTAYNEQFF TGTGCCAGCAGCGTAGGGGGTGGGACAGCTTACAATGAGCAGTTCTTC TRBV9 NA TRBD1 TRBJ2-1
CASSLVPGAPPAF TGTGCCAGCAGCTTAGTCCCAGGGGCGCCCCCGGCCTTC TRBV11-3 NA NA TRBJ2-7
CASSYSRQVFYEQYF TGTGCCAGCAGTTACTCCCGACAGGTTTTCTACGAGCAGTACTTC TRBV6-5 NA NA TRBJ2-7
CASSLMQGNYEQYF TGCGCCAGCAGCTTGATGCAGGGCAACTACGAGCAGTACTTC TRBV5-1 NA NA TRBJ2-7
CASSLRTGMYEQYF TGCGCCAGCAGCTTGAGGACAGGGATGTACGAGCAGTACTTC TRBV5-1 NA TRBD1 TRBJ2-7
CASSRGTSGTYEQYF TGTGCCAGCAGCCGAGGGACTAGTGGGACCTACGAGCAGTACTTC TRBV4-2 NA TRBD2 TRBJ2-7
CASSAPGQGATEAFF TGTGCCAGTAGTGCCCCGGGACAGGGGGCCACTGAAGCTTTCTTT TRBV19 NA TRBD1 TRBJ1-1
CATLPAGTYYGYTF TGTGCCACCCTCCCGGCGGGCACCTACTATGGCTACACCTTC TRBV27 NA NA TRBJ1-2
CASWTPGQGLQAFF TGTGCCAGCTGGACCCCGGGACAGGGACTTCAAGCTTTCTTT TRBV28 NA TRBD1 TRBJ1-1
CASSYLGGGREQYF TGTGCCAGCAGCTACCTTGGGGGAGGGCGCGAGCAGTACTTC TRBV7-2 NA TRBD2 TRBJ2-7
CASRDSYPYGYTF TGTGCCAGCAGAGACAGTTATCCCTATGGCTACACCTTC TRBV27 once NA TRBJ1-2
CASSQDPGTSSNTGELFF TGCGCCAGCAGTCAAGATCCCGGGACTAGCTCGAACACCGGGGAGCTGTTTTTT TRBV5-1 NA TRBD2 TRBJ2-2
CASSQRDTQYF TGTGCCAGCAGCCAACGGGATACGCAGTATTTT TRBV6-5 NA NA TRBJ2-3
CASSTVGGGYTF TGTGCCAGCAGCACTGTTGGTGGTGGCTACACCTTC TRBV11-2 NA NA TRBJ1-2
CASRGLETFPYNEQFF TGTGCCAGCAGAGGACTTGAAACATTCCCCTACAATGAGCAGTTCTTC TRBV2 NA NA TRBJ2-1
CASSPSLNTEAFF TGTGCCAGCAGTCCCAGTTTAAACACTGAAGCTTTCTTT TRBV28 few NA TRBJ1-1
CASSLQGFNEKLFF TGCGCCAGCAGCTTACAGGGGTTTAATGAAAAACTGTTTTTT TRBV5-1 NA TRBD1 TRBJ1-4